Described below is a single TCR beta chain sequence and its context. The target antigen is unknown. The data stem from a study of T cells in localized non-small cell lung cancer. The CDR3 runs to 14 residues. The ends lost 5 bases at V and 3 bases at J; junction bases unmatched: 6. Germline V lookup: CDR1 SGHAT, CDR2 FQNNGV. Overall study results and limits: Those with higher blood T cell density had longer overall survival. Median roughly 57 top-100 tumor clones were shared with paired adjacent lung. Since sequencing was restricted to only one region of the tumor, intratumor heterogeneity remains a possibility. Maximal T cell clonality occurred in uninvolved adjacent lung, with tumor ranking below it.

Assay used: immunoSEQ multiplex PCR; TCRdb lists only in-frame clones, some missing. The repertoire holds approximately 7,100 clones, with about 90% as singletons. Sequences were derived from peripheral blood mononuclear cells, sampled before any cancer treatment. This TCR derives from a male donor aged 60 or over with stage II lung adenocarcinoma. The chain couples TRBV11-2 to TRBJ1-2; 7 bases map to TRBD1. The CDR3 DNA reads TGTGCCAGCAGCCCTGGACAGGTCGACTATGGCTACACCTTC. Protein sequence: CASSPGQVDYGYTF.